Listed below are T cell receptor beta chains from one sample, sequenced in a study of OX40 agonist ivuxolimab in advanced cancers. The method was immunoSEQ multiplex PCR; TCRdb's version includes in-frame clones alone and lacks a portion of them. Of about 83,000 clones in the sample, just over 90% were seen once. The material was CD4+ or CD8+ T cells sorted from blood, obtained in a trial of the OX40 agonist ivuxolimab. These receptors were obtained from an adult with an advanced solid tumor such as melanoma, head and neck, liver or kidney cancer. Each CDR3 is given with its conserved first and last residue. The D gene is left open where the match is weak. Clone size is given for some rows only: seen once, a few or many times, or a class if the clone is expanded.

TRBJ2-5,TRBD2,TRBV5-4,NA,CAITRGLAGAQETQYF,TGTGCCATTACAAGAGGACTAGCGGGGGCCCAAGAGACCCAGTACTTC
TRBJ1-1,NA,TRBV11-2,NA,CASSLDQYTEAFF,TGTGCCAGCAGCTTAGATCAATACACTGAAGCTTTCTTT
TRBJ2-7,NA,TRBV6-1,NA,CASSEGPRAEQYF,TGTGCCAGCAGTGAAGGCCCCAGGGCCGAGCAGTACTTC
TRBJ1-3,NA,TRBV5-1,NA,CASSLEGSGNTIYF,TGCGCCAGCAGCTTGGAAGGGAGTGGAAACACCATATATTTT
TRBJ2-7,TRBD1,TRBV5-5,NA,CASSLLPGQGAVEQYF,TGTGCCAGCAGCTTACTACCGGGACAGGGGGCGGTGGAGCAGTACTTC
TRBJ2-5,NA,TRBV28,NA,CASGGEETQYF,TGTGCCAGCGGGGGCGAAGAGACCCAGTACTTC
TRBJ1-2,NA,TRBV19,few,CASTEGRGNNYGYTF,TGTGCCAGTACGGAGGGTAGGGGAAATAACTATGGCTACACCTTC
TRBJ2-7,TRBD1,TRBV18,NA,CASSPPGTGGYEQYF,TGTGCCAGCTCACCACCGGGGACAGGGGGCTACGAGCAGTACTTC
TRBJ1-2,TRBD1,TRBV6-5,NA,CASSYGTVNGYTF,TGTGCCAGCAGTTACGGGACAGTCAATGGCTACACCTTC
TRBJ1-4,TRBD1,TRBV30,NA,CAWSVRGQGREKLFF,TGTGCCTGGAGTGTAAGGGGACAGGGGCGTGAAAAACTGTTTTTT
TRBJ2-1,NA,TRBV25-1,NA,CASSRGISSYNEQFF,TGTGCCAGCAGTCGTGGGATTAGCTCCTACAATGAGCAGTTCTTC
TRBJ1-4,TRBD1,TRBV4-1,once,CASSPNRGALEKLFF,TGCGCCAGCAGTCCCAACAGGGGGGCGTTGGAAAAACTGTTTTTT
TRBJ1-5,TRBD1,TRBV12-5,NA,CASAFEEGQGARNQPQHF,TGTGCTAGTGCCTTCGAAGAGGGACAGGGAGCCCGCAATCAGCCCCAGCATTTT
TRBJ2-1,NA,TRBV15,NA,CATSRDLGVSEQFF,TGTGCCACCAGCAGAGATCTGGGGGTCAGTGAGCAGTTCTTC
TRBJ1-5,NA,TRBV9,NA,CASSVGPDSNQPQHF,TGTGCCAGCAGCGTAGGACCTGATAGCAATCAGCCCCAGCATTTT
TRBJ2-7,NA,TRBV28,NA,CAHSRSSYEQYF,TGTGCCCACAGCAGGAGTTCCTACGAGCAGTACTTC
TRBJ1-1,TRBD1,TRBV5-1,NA,CASSNGQALNTEAFF,TGCGCCAGCAGCAACGGACAGGCTTTGAACACTGAAGCTTTCTTT
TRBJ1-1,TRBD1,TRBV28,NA,CASSNNDRGLNTEAFF,TGTGCCAGCAGTAACAACGACAGGGGGCTTAACACTGAAGCTTTCTTT